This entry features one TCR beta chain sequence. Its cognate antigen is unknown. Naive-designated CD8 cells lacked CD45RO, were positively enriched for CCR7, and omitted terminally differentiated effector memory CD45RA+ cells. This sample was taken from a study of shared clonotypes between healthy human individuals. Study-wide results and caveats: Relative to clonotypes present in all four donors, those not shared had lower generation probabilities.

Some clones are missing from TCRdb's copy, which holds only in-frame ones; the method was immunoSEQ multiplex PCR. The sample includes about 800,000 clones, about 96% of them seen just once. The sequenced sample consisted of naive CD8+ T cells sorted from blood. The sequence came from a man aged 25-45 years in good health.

The CDR3 protein is CASISPGQGAPGELFF. In DNA form, the CDR3 reads TGTGCCAGCATTTCCCCGGGACAGGGGGCCCCCGGGGAGCTGTTTTTT. The chain couples TRBV6-6 to TRBJ2-2; TRBD1 matches 12 bases. This CDR3 has 16 amino acids. The J segment lost 6 bases and the V segment lost 7 bases, leaving 9 bases of the junction unmatched. In germline, CDR1 is MNHNY, CDR2 SVGAGI (reference sequence).